This TCR beta chain was sequenced in a study of shared clonotypes between healthy human individuals (dated by TCRdb to the early 2020s). For the wider study: The cohort comprised two women and a few men aged 18 to 49 years. For each donor, three plates each were used for CD4 naive and CD4 memory, two plates were used for CD8 naive, and one plate was used for CD8 memory. To estimate repertoire size and how much clonotype sharing occurs between individuals, the study deeply sequenced the blood TCR repertoires of a handful of healthy adults. Libraries were prepared and TCR repertoires were sequenced by different laboratories using diverse techniques, in order to increase sequencing depth and limit assay-specific biases. Leukapheresis yielded between about 0.94 and 8.9 billion PBMCs per donor. Overall study outcomes, separate from this receptor: Across several donors, approximately 4.6% of naive CD4, roughly 3.8% of naive CD8, about 2.3% of memory CD4, and over 0.35% of memory CD8 clonotypes were shared. Larger estimated clonotype richness was generally found for naive subsets than for memory subsets. Because the study included a small number of donors, the genetic and exposure-history diversity represented was limited. Based on pairwise subsampling, the degree of clonotype sharing among donors was expected to be affected by sequencing depth. Rarefaction of sorted-subset datasets indicated incomplete sequencing despite the large sequencing depth. Compared with non-shared clonotypes, clonotypes shared by all four sorted-subset donors had higher generation probabilities. Sampling was restricted to blood, and TCR repertoires in tissues likely differ from the TCR repertoires found in blood.

On this clone: What this receptor recognizes is not known. Base qualities were left out, and no much larger clone turns up one base away.

Healthy HIV-negative adults with no recently reported acute infections or vaccinations were included as donors. Only Caucasian adults living in Nashville, Tennessee, USA were represented among the donors. CD4+ T cells were enriched by magnetic negative selection, after which naive cells were positively selected on CD45RA and the negative fraction was taken as the memory subset. After blood collection by leukapheresis, PBMCs were isolated using Ficoll-Histopaque density gradient centrifugation and then cryopreserved in the vapor phase of liquid nitrogen. Analytical flow cytometry was used to check the purity and quantity of each magnetically sorted T cell population. From each sorted fraction, genomic DNA was isolated and quantified by UV absorbance on a Nanodrop 2000c. Using the deep immunoSEQ assay, multiplex PCR amplified TCR CDR3 regions from genomic DNA. Genomic DNA extracted from each cell subset was distributed evenly over all wells of several immunoSEQ 96-well plates, and each plate served as one replicate. For sorted subsets, each replicate PCR was loaded with 200 ng genomic DNA, equivalent to some 31,000 T cell genomes. Purified libraries were quantified with a Qubit 3.0 fluorometer, sized on a Bioanalyzer 2100, and re-quantified with the KAPA Library Quantification kit. Every immunoSEQ 96-well plate was sequenced on a dedicated single-read 150-cycle Illumina NextSeq 550 flow cell. The authors processed their data as follows. Because only junctional sequences without quality scores were contained in the immunoSEQ output, filtering matching that applied to full-length reads could not be performed. Sequences were annotated with PyIR, a Python wrapper for IgBLAST v1.9, using IMGT germline references to assign V/J genes and CDR3. Reads with weak V/J assignments (E-value above 1e-6), missing CDR3, stop codons, out-of-frame junctions, or ambiguous translated residues were removed. V3J clonotypes were defined by identical inferred V gene, J gene, and CDR3 amino acid sequence. The percentage overlap between two repertoires was calculated by dividing the number of shared unique clonotypes by the size of the smaller repertoire. Richness of each repertoire was evaluated using RTK rarefaction, the Chao1 estimator, and Recon v2.1 estimates of unobserved clonotypes. Generation probabilities for all TCRbeta clonotypes obtained by the gDNA method from a few donors were computed using OLGA. TCRdb mirrors the immuneACCESS table, restricted to in-frame sequences. Some clones are absent from its copies; in checked studies, under half trace to an unresolved V gene, and the reason for the others is unknown. V and J calls and clone size are given by that table; D and trimming were obtained from the DNA. This sample lists some 1,600,000 clones; 98% were detected once. About 0.45% of the sample is in the top ten clones.

Reading the germline V gene gives CDR1 SGHVS and CDR2 FQNEAQ. From V the trimming removes 5 bases and from J it removes 6 bases, while the gene matches leave 7 bases of the junction unaccounted for. CDR3 length: 16 amino acids, cysteine to phenylalanine. Just CDR3 DNA is preserved here, 48 bases in frame from base 1. The V gene is TRBV7-8 and the J gene is TRBJ2-1, with 13 middle bases fitting TRBD2. The clonotype was recovered from a man aged 30 to 39 in good health. Material: naive CD4+ T cells sorted from blood. In the paper's terms, the cell subset or site label means: CD45RA+ positively selected. The nucleotides read TGTGCCAGCAGCCCCCCTACTAGCGGGAGGGCCAATGAGCAGTTCTTC. Protein translation: CASSPPTSGRANEQFF. Here the CDR3 is joined to the reference TRBV7-8 and TRBJ2-1 genes, and the full variable domain is: GAGVSQSPRYKVAKRGQDVALRCDPISGHVSLFWYQQALGQGPEFLTYFQNEAQLDKSGLPSDRFFAERPEGSVSTLKIQRTQQEDSAVYLCASSPPTSGRANEQFFGPGTRLTVL.